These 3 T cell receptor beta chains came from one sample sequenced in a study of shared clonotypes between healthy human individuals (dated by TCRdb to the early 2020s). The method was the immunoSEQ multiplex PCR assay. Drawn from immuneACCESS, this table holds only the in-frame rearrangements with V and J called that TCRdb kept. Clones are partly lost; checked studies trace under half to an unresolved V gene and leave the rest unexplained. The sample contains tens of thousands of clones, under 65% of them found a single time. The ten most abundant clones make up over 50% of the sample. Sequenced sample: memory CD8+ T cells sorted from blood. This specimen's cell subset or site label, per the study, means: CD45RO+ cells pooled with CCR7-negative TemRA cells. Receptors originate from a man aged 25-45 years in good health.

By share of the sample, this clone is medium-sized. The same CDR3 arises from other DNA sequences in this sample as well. CDR3 nucleotides: TGTGCCAGCAGAATAGGGGCGGGCCAGCCCTACGAGCAGTACTTC. It is translated as CASRIGAGQPYEQYF. V is TRBV27 and J is TRBJ2-7; D possibly uses TRBD1 or TRBD2 (5 bases each). Per germline, CDR1 MNHEY and CDR2 SMNVEV (reference sequence). The CDR3 loop spans 15 amino acids. The V and J ends lost 6 bases and 2 bases respectively, with 17 bases between them.

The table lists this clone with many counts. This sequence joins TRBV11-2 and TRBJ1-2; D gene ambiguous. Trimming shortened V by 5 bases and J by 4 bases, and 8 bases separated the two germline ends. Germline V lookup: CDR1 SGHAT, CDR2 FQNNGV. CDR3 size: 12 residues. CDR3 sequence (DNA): TGTGCCAGCAGCCCCATTAGCTATGGCTACACCTTC. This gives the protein CASSPISYGYTF.

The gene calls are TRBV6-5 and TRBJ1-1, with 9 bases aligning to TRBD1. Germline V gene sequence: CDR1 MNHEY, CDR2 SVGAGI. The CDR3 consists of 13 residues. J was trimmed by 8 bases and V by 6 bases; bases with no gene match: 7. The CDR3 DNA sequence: TGTGCCAGCAGGCAAGCCGGGACAGGGGAAGCTTTCTTT. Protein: CASRQAGTGEAFF.